A selection of T cell receptor beta chains follows, all from one sample in a study of post-analysis software for immune sequencing data. TCRdb recomputed calls from the PCR reads with MiXCR, one row per CDR3 protein. The table records over 250,000 distinct CDR3 sequences, approximately 34% of them present only once. The sequenced material came from blood. Receptor source: a girl under 18 with multiple sclerosis. Each CDR3 is given with its conserved first and last residue. D genes are given only for firm matches. A clone size is listed for some rows: how often the clone was seen (once, few, many), or a class if it is expanded.

j_call	v_call	d_call	clone_size	cdr3_nt	cdr3_aa
TRBJ2-1	TRBV6-1	TRBD2	many	TGTGCCAGCAGTGGGACTAGCGGGAGGGCCGGCTCCTACAATGAGCAGTTCTTC	CASSGTSGRAGSYNEQFF
TRBJ2-5	TRBV20-1	-	many	TGCAGTGCTAGAGATCCTCAGGGCGTCCAAGAGACCCAGTACTTC	CSARDPQGVQETQYF
TRBJ2-2	TRBV7-8	-	-	TGTGCCAGCATCCACCGCAGGGACACGCCCGGGGAGCTGTTTTTT	CASIHRRDTPGELFF
TRBJ2-1	TRBV5-1	-	-	TGCGCCAGCAGCCCCCGGGCAGACGGTGAGCAGTTCTTC	CASSPRADGEQFF
TRBJ2-1	TRBV28	-	-	-	CASSSSAYNEQFF
TRBJ1-1	TRBV6-1	-	-	TGTGCCAGCAGGACACTGAACACTGAAGCTTTCTTT	CASRTLNTEAFF
TRBJ1-2	TRBV15	TRBD1	-	TGTGCCACCAGCGTCCGGACAGGTAGTGGCTACACCTTC	CATSVRTGSGYTF
TRBJ1-1	TRBV29-1	-	many	TGCAGCGTTGGGGGGCGTCAAACGAACACTGAAGCTTTCTTT	CSVGGRQTNTEAFF
TRBJ2-1	TRBV7-3	-	-	TGTGCCAGCAGCCCTGGTGTGGGACCCTACAATGAGCAGTTCTTC	CASSPGVGPYNEQFF
TRBJ2-1	TRBV5-5	-	-	TGTGCCAGCATTAAGGCGAGCTCCTACAATGAGCAGTTCTTC	CASIKASSYNEQFF
TRBJ2-7	TRBV5-1	-	-	TGCGCCAGCAGCTTCCCTCTTGACCACGAGCAGTACTTC	CASSFPLDHEQYF
TRBJ2-1	TRBV5-1	-	many	TGCGCCAGCAGCTTGGGACTTTTCATGTACAATGAGCAGTTCTTC	CASSLGLFMYNEQFF
TRBJ2-5	TRBV29-1	TRBD1	many	TGCAGCGACCTACCATGCCCTCCTCCGGGACAGGTCGATCAAGAGACCCAGTACTTC	CSDLPCPPPGQVDQETQYF
TRBJ2-7	TRBV30	TRBD2	-	TGTGCCTGGAGTTGGGGGAGGGCCCCCGAGCAGTACTTC	CAWSWGRAPEQYF
TRBJ2-7	TRBV28	TRBD1	many	TGTGCCAGCAGGGACAGGGCAAGCTCCTACGAGCAGTACTTC	CASRDRASSYEQYF
TRBJ2-1	TRBV7-2	TRBD2	many	TGTGCCAGCAGCCAATTAGCGGGAGGGCCGCCTAGTGAGCAGTTCTTC	CASSQLAGGPPSEQFF
TRBJ2-6	TRBV29-1	TRBD1	many	TGCAGCGTTGACTTGGGACAGGGGCGCTCTGGGGCCAACGTCCTGACTTTC	CSVDLGQGRSGANVLTF
TRBJ1-4	TRBV5-1	TRBD1	-	TGCGCCAGCAGCAGCCAGGGGGCAGGGGATGAAAAACCGTTTTTT	CASSSQGAGDEKPFF
TRBJ2-3	TRBV29-1	-	many	TGCAGCGTTGCCGGACTAATCACAGATACGCAGTATTTT	CSVAGLITDTQYF